This TCR beta chain is drawn from a study of CD8 T cells in Susac syndrome. After extraction with the RNeasy kit, about 0.45 to 1 ug of the RNA was reverse transcribed using random hexamers. Amplification of TCR beta CDR3 spanned 54 Vbeta and 13 Jbeta via immunoSEQ multiplex PCR. TCRdb ran MiXCR on the immunoSEQ multiplex PCR reads and lists one entry per CDR3 protein. The data contain about 120,000 distinct CDR3 sequences, 80% to 95% of them seen just once; the ten biggest clones take up 0.11% to 0.15%. TCR beta sequencing covered blood CD8+ and CD4+ T cells. Controls were healthy donors chosen to match patients in age and sex. The CDR3 is made up of 12 amino acids. CDR1 SQVTM and CDR2 ANQGSEA come from the germline V gene. V lost 5 bases and J lost 4, with 11 bases in between.

Sequencing was performed on CD4+ T cells from PBMCs. The receptor was isolated from a human donor in good health. The chain recombines TRBV29-1 with TRBJ1-1, with D possibly TRBD1 on 6 matching bases. The CDR3 reads CSVSFRGTEAFF. CDR3 sequence (DNA): TGCAGCGTTAGTTTCAGGGGCACTGAAGCTTTCTTT.